This T cell receptor (beta chain) is drawn from a study of T cell responses to AZD1222 COVID-19 vaccine. Study as a whole: Pooling was applied to second doses at about 4 or about 12 weeks.

General observations from the study: Baseline seropositivity occurred in only six or seven AZD1222 recipients. Vaccine-associated CD4 TCRs ranged over spike, dominating at 160-218 and 743-854. The donors showed a predominance of white British ancestry and of females, with possible underestimation of clonal diversity.

Sequenced by immunoSEQ multiplex PCR; TCRdb stores in-frame clones only, minus some. The sample lists roughly 170,000 clones, 70% to 90% occurring once. This clone showed up just once. Its antigen remains unknown. Per germline, CDR1 KGHSH and CDR2 LQKENI. This CDR3 comprises 12 residues. Trimming removed 2 bases at V and 6 bases at J, with 8 bases between. The specimen was peripheral blood, collected on day 0 of AZD1222 vaccination. The clonotype originates from an adult in good health. The chain couples TRBV18 to TRBJ2-7; unclear D gene. CDR3 loop: CASSPGVTEQYF. DNA of the CDR3: TGTGCCAGCTCACCAGGGGTTACCGAGCAGTACTTC.